This T cell receptor (beta chain) is from a study of T-cell reconstitution after alpha-beta-depleted transplantation in children. The table lists this clonotype with many counts. V lost 0 bases and J lost 5, with 14 bases in between. The CDR3 is 16 residues long. The germline V gene encodes CDR1 SEHNR and CDR2 FQNEAQ (reference sequence). Unique molecular identifiers were used in preparing the TCRbeta library. TCRdb reanalysed the PCR reads using MiXCR and keeps one entry per CDR3 protein. The sample contains 230,000 or so distinct CDR3 sequences, around 12% of which appear only once. Here the sequenced sample was PBMCs from the stem cell graft donor, taken from the stem cell graft. The rearrangement uses TRBV7-9 and TRBJ1-5; a weak D match, TRBD1 (5 bases). The clonotype was recovered from a human donor who donated a stem cell graft to a child with acute lymphoblastic leukemia. CDR3 in amino acids: CASSLAFRQGDQPQHF. The DNA for the CDR3 is TGTGCCAGCAGCTTAGCGTTTCGGCAGGGAGATCAGCCCCAGCATTTT.